The present TCR beta chain was sequenced within a study of blood T cell repertoires in COVID-19. About the study: In each case, the material was cDNA or gDNA derived from T cells, B-cell-depleted T cells, or PBMCs.

Participant ages covered roughly 18 to 90 years across around 22 US areas. Researchers sorted participants into cohorts using their self-reported clinical history. The V gene end was trimmed by 8 bases and the J gene end by 4 bases; junction bases not matched to a gene: 6. The CDR3 totals 13 residues. Germline V lookup: CDR1 SNHLY, CDR2 FYNNEI. Some clones are missing from TCRdb's copy, which holds only in-frame ones; the method was immunoSEQ multiplex PCR. Of some 410,000 clones listed, around 89% are singletons. Sequenced sample: PBMCs or T cells enriched from blood (not recorded which). This chain uses TRBV2 with TRBJ2-7; 9 bases are shared with TRBD1. This receptor was obtained from a woman aged 25 to 39 with acute COVID-19. The CDR3, as DNA: TGTGCCAGCTTGGGACAGGGCGAGTACGAGCAGTACTTC. This codes for CASLGQGEYEQYF. Together with reference TRBV2 and TRBJ2-7, the CDR3 gives the full variable domain: EPEVTQTPSHQVTQMGQEVILRCVPISNHLYFYWYRQILGQKVEFLVSFYNNEISEKSEIFDDQFSVERPDGSNFTLKIRSTKLEDSAMYFCASLGQGEYEQYFGPGTRLTVT.